This T cell receptor beta chain was profiled in a study of cytomegalovirus exposure and HLA in healthy donors. Study-wide findings and caveats: Later analysis showed TCR association rates varying by HLA locus, highest for DRB1 and lowest for HLA-C. The HLA-A and HLA-B alleles of most subjects were reportedly predicted accurately from TCR beta sequences.

Turning to this clone: Its antigen remains unknown.

Between the trimmed V and J ends, which lost 0 bases and 4 bases, there was a span of 10 bases. The CDR3 runs 15 residues. Per the germline V gene, CDR1 is ENHRY and CDR2 is SYGVKD. It was with 60 Vbeta and 13 Jbeta primers that the PCR ran. TCRdb's copy holds only in-frame clones and misses some; the assay was immunoSEQ multiplex PCR. The sample has tens of thousands of clones. Sequenced: PBMCs. The receptor's source is a woman between 50 and 59 years old in good health and CMV-seropositive. The chain is built from TRBV10-3 and TRBJ1-5; D is uncertain. The CDR3 loop reads CAISESALGNQPQHF. The CDR3 region has the DNA TGTGCCATCAGTGAGTCCGCCCTCGGTAATCAGCCCCAGCATTTT.